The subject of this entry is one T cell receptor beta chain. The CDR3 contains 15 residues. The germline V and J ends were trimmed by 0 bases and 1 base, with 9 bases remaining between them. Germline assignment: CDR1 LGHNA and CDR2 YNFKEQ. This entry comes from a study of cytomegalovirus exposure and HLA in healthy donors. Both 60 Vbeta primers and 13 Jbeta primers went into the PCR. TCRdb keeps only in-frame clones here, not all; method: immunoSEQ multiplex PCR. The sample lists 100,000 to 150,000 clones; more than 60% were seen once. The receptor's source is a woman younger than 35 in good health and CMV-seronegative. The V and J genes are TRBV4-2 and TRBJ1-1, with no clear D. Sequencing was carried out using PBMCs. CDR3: CASSQELRENTEAFF. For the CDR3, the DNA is TGTGCCAGCAGCCAAGAATTGAGGGAGAACACTGAAGCTTTCTTT.